This T cell receptor (beta chain) was identified in a study of regulatory T cells in long-lasting Graves disease. Time point in this sample: persistent/refractory GD, antithyroid drugs over 5 years with positive TRAb. The TCR library was made from RNA extracted from PBMCs. The authors built TCR beta libraries using iRepertoire HTBI primers and Arm-PCR of CDR3 regions. TCRdb re-called the multiplex PCR reads with MiXCR, one entry per CDR3 protein. The sample lists 600,000 to 800,000 distinct CDR3 sequences, about 32% occurring once. Unmatched junction bases numbered 11, after V lost 5 bases and J lost 2 bases. CDR1 and CDR2 from the germline V gene are LNHDA and SQIVND (reference sequence). The length of the CDR3 is 16 residues.

The sample consisted of peripheral blood mononuclear cells (PBMCs), taken when the disease was refractory, from a patient treated with antithyroid drugs. The receptor's source is a female donor with Graves disease. The gene calls are TRBV19 and TRBJ2-7, with 8 bases lining up with TRBD2. The CDR3 is CASSSRGSGNTYEQYF. The CDR3 bases are TGTGCCAGTAGTTCCCGGGGTAGCGGGAATACCTACGAGCAGTACTTC.